Listed here are 22 T cell receptor beta chains from one sample, sequenced in a study of preoperative IRX-2 immunotherapy in early breast cancer (dated by TCRdb to the late 2010s). Library construction relied on the immunoSEQ multiplex PCR assay. What TCRdb holds here is the immuneACCESS table cut down to in-frame rearrangements. Part of the clones is not present; checked against another copy, under half of the missing clones reflect an unresolved V gene, and the others are unexplained. In this sample the table shows 34,000 or so clones, 90% to 95% of which occur a single time. The ten most abundant clones make up about 6.8% of the sample. Explained via the paper, the treatment or condition label denotes: preoperative locoregional IRX-2 cytokine immunotherapy. The material was obtained from a patient treated with IRX-2 immunotherapy. The source is a human donor with breast cancer.

The chain has TRBV25-1 and TRBJ1-2; tentative D call: TRBD1 (6 bases). V lost 5 bases and J 4 bases, leaving 14 bases between the germline ends. Germline CDR1 is MGHDK and CDR2 is SYGVNS. This CDR3 has 14 amino acids. As DNA, the CDR3 is TGTGCCAGCAGTCCCCTGGGGGCGGCCTATGGCTACACCTTC. It codes for CASSPLGAAYGYTF.

The chain employs TRBV6-6 and TRBJ1-1; no reliable D call. This CDR3 contains 14 residues. V lost 5 bases and J lost 4, with 14 bases in between. Germline CDR1 is MNHNY and CDR2 is SVGAGI (reference sequence). The CDR3 spells CASSADGRSTEAFF. CDR3 DNA sequence: TGTGCCAGCAGTGCGGACGGACGGTCCACTGAAGCTTTCTTT.

For the CDR3, the DNA is TGTGCCAGCACCCAACGGGATTATACGCAGTATTTT. This encodes CASTQRDYTQYF. The chain couples TRBV7-2 to TRBJ2-3; D is possibly TRBD2 (5 bases). CDR1 and CDR2 from the germline V gene are SGHTA and FQGNSA. Deletions cut 7 bases from V and 7 bases from J, with 12 bases between. CDR3 length equals 12 residues. Complete variable domain (other parts from reference TRBV7-2 and TRBJ2-3): GAGVSQSPSNKVTEKGKDVELRCDPISGHTALYWYRQSLGQGLEFLIYFQGNSAPDKSGLPSDRFSAERTGGSVSTLTIQRTQQEDSAVYLCASTQRDYTQYFGPGTRLTVL.

The CDR3 sequence is CASSFDTRAEAFF. The DNA for the CDR3 is TGTGCCAGCAGTTTTGACACCCGGGCTGAAGCTTTCTTT. The chain employs TRBV11-2 and TRBJ1-1; D is ambiguous. The germline CDR1 and CDR2 sequences are SGHAT and FQNNGV. The CDR3 covers 13 residues. V lost 6 bases and J lost 6, with 14 bases in between.

The sample holds one count of this clone. This rearrangement joins TRBV4-2 to TRBJ1-1; D gene uncertain. The CDR3 totals 14 residues. Trimming pared 0 bases from V and 4 bases from J, leaving 9 bases between. CDR1 is LGHNA, CDR2 YNFKEQ, per germline. This CDR3 reads CASSQDLWGTEAFF. The CDR3 DNA follows: TGTGCCAGCAGCCAAGATCTGTGGGGCACTGAAGCTTTCTTT.

V and J are TRBV5-4 and TRBJ2-7; D gene ambiguous. The length of the CDR3 is 13 residues. Germline V gene lookup returns CDR1 SGHNT and CDR2 YYREEE (reference sequence). V was shortened by 7 bases and J by 7 bases, with 18 bases between the two germline ends. Written as DNA, the CDR3 is TGTGCCAGCGGCCCCGAGACAATAAAGGAGCAGTACTTC. Its translation is CASGPETIKEQYF.

The V call is TRBV11-2, the J call TRBJ2-7; 7 positions match TRBD2. The CDR3 has 20 residues. The ends lost 0 bases at V and 5 bases at J; junction bases unmatched: 22. Germline V gives CDR1 SGHAT, CDR2 FQNNGV. DNA of the CDR3: TGTGCCAGCAGCTTAGAAGGGCGGTCGCCTGGGTGGCGGGAGAGGGACGAGCAGTACTTC. Its protein is CASSLEGRSPGWRERDEQYF.

J is TRBJ2-2 and V is TRBV27; D unresolved. The CDR3 extends over 16 amino acids. Germline values: CDR1 MNHEY, CDR2 SMNVEV (reference sequence). Trimming left V 4 bases short and J 0 bases short, with 12 bases between. The CDR3 spells CASSSRRQTNTGELFF. The CDR3 region has the DNA TGTGCCAGCAGTTCTCGGCGGCAAACGAACACCGGGGAGCTGTTTTTT.

CDR3 sequence (DNA): TGTGCCAGCAGTTTCGTTCCGTCTCGCAGGGTCTACGAGCAGTACTTC. The encoded protein is CASSFVPSRRVYEQYF. The chain links TRBV27 to TRBJ2-7, with D possibly TRBD1 on 5 matching bases. The CDR3 is made up of 16 amino acids. Germline V gene data show CDR1 as MNHEY and CDR2 as SMNVEV (reference sequence). The V end was cut by 3 bases, the J end by 3 bases, with 18 bases between.

The rearrangement joins TRBV7-8 to TRBJ1-2; tentatively, D is TRBD1 (5 bases). Between the trimmed V and J ends, which lost 1 base and 3 bases, there was a span of 9 bases. Germline CDR1 SGHVS, CDR2 FQNEAQ. The CDR3 loop spans 14 amino acids. CDR3 sequence: CASSLVARDYGYTF. DNA for the CDR3: TGTGCCAGCAGCTTAGTAGCCAGGGACTATGGCTACACCTTC.

The genes are TRBV28 and TRBJ2-7; D uncertain. In germline, CDR1 is MDHEN, CDR2 SYDVKM. The V gene lost 7 bases and the J gene lost 5 bases, with 21 bases spanning the gap. The CDR3 runs 15 residues. CDR3 sequence reads: CASTPRQARWNEQYF. The CDR3 bases are TGTGCCAGCACCCCTAGGCAGGCCCGATGGAACGAGCAGTACTTC.

This chain uses TRBV11-3 with TRBJ2-1; D is uncertain. The V gene lost 4 bases and the J gene lost 9 bases, with 7 bases spanning the gap. The CDR3 sequence is 11 residues long. CDR1 is SGHNT and CDR2 is YENEEA in the germline V gene. CDR3 in DNA: TGTGCCAGCAGCTCGTTCGGTGAGCAGTTCTTC. It specifies CASSSFGEQFF.

V usage is TRBV5-4 and J usage is TRBJ2-5, with D maybe TRBD1 (5 bases). This CDR3 has 14 residues. Germline CDR1 and CDR2: SGHNT and YYREEE (reference sequence). V lost 0 bases, J lost 6 bases, and 12 bases lay in between. The CDR3 DNA sequence: TGTGCCAGCAGCTTGGGGGCAGGGCGGCAGACCCAGTACTTC. Protein: CASSLGAGRQTQYF.

This chain joins TRBV11-2 and TRBJ2-1; 7 nucleotides line up with TRBD2. Losses at the gene ends were 2 bases for V and 4 bases for J; bases not matched to a gene: 14. CDR1 is SGHAT and CDR2 is FQNNGV in the germline V gene. The CDR3 covers 18 residues. The CDR3 loop reads CASSLLRGAGNKYNEQFF. The CDR3, as DNA: TGTGCCAGCAGCTTACTCCGAGGAGCGGGGAACAAGTACAATGAGCAGTTCTTC.

This clone came up once. The chain recombines TRBV11-2 with TRBJ1-4, with TRBD1 identical over 7 bases. This CDR3 contains 17 residues. The germline gives CDR1 SGHAT, CDR2 FQNNGV. The ends lost 5 bases at V and 8 bases at J; junction bases unmatched: 17. CDR3 residues: CASSIGTVRGIGEKLFF. DNA of the CDR3: TGTGCCAGCAGCATAGGGACAGTCCGGGGTATTGGCGAAAAACTGTTTTTT.

This chain uses TRBV4-3 with TRBJ2-3; 12 positions match TRBD2. With 4 bases clipped from V and 5 bases from J, the junction kept 10 bases outside the gene matches. This CDR3 is built from 17 residues. Germline CDR1 LGHNA, CDR2 YSLEER. The CDR3 bases are TGCGCCAGCAGCCTCATGTTCGGGACTAGCGGGCAAGATACGCAGTATTTT. Translation gives CASSLMFGTSGQDTQYF.

This chain links TRBV19 with TRBJ1-3; D possibly corresponds to TRBD1 (5 bases). Germline CDR1 is LNHDA and CDR2 is SQIVND (reference sequence). This CDR3 is built from 15 residues. Between the trimmed V and J ends, which lost 1 base and 5 bases, there was a span of 12 bases. CDR3 sequence: CASSIARGLRNTIYF. The CDR3 DNA sequence: TGTGCCAGTAGTATAGCACGGGGCTTGAGAAACACCATATATTTT.

The chain uses TRBV28 and TRBJ1-5; 7 bases align to TRBD1. Trimming took 5 bases from V and 2 from J; bases not matched to a gene: 9. The CDR3 contains 16 residues. Germline loops: CDR1 MDHEN, CDR2 SYDVKM. Here the CDR3 reads CASSLYLGQGNQPQHF. CDR3 DNA: TGTGCCAGCAGTCTATATTTAGGACAGGGCAATCAGCCCCAGCATTTT. The whole variable domain, filled in from reference TRBV28 and TRBJ1-5, reads DVKVTQSSRYLVKRTGEKVFLECVQDMDHENMFWYRQDPGLGLRLIYFSYDVKMKEKGDIPEGYSVSREKKERFSLILESASTNQTSMYLCASSLYLGQGNQPQHFGDGTRLSIL.

The chain is built from TRBV7-9 and TRBJ2-1, with TRBD1 matching over 8 bases. This CDR3 is 17 amino acids long. Germline V gives CDR1 SEHNR, CDR2 FQNEAQ (reference sequence). V dropped 4 bases and J dropped 3; count of bases not matched to a gene: 11. The CDR3 region is CASSSPARGQGYNEQFF. The CDR3 nucleotides read TGTGCCAGCAGCTCCCCCGCCAGAGGACAGGGCTACAATGAGCAGTTCTTC.

This chain joins TRBV2 and TRBJ1-6; TRBD1 agrees at 12 bases. The CDR3 spans 19 residues. With 4 bases clipped from V and 4 bases from J, the junction kept 11 bases outside the gene matches. In germline, CDR1 is SNHLY, CDR2 FYNNEI. This CDR3 reads CASSVAMGQGANYNSPLHF. The CDR3, as DNA: TGTGCCAGCAGTGTTGCAATGGGACAGGGGGCGAATTATAATTCACCCCTCCACTTT.

The rearrangement joins TRBV4-2 to TRBJ2-5, with D perhaps TRBD2 (6 bases). V was clipped by 1 base and J by 5 bases, with 14 bases between them. This CDR3 has 15 residues. The germline gives CDR1 LGHNA, CDR2 YNFKEQ. CDR3 DNA sequence: TGTGCCAGCAGCCAAGCTGGCGGAGGGGTTGAGACCCAGTACTTC. It specifies CASSQAGGGVETQYF.

The chain is built from TRBV15 and TRBJ2-7, with a possible D match to TRBD2 (5 bases). The CDR3 length is 15 residues. V dropped 2 bases and J dropped 4 bases, with 15 bases sitting between them. Germline CDR1 LNHNV, CDR2 YYDKDF (reference sequence). Here the CDR3 DNA reads TGTGCCACCAGCAGACCGACGGAGGCCGATTACGAGCAGTACTTC. Protein sequence: CATSRPTEADYEQYF.